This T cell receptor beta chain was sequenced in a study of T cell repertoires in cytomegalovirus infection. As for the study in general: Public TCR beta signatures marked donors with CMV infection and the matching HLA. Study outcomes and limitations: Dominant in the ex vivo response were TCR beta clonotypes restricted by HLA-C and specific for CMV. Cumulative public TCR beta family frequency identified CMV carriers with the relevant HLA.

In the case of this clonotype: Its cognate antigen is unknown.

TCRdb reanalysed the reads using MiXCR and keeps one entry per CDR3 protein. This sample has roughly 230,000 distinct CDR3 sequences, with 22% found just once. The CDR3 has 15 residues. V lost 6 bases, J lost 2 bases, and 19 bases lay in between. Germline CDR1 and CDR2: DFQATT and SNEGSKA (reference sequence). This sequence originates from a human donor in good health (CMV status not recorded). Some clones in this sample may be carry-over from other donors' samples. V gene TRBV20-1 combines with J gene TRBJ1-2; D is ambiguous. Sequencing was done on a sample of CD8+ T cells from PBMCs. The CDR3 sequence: CSATDEREINYGYTF. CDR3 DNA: TGCAGTGCCACCGATGAGAGGGAGATAAACTATGGCTACACCTTC.